The clone carrying this T cell receptor beta chain was observed many times. This record belongs to a study of T cells in Graves' hyperthyroidism and ophthalmopathy. The CDR3 runs 14 residues. The J segment lost 7 bases and the V segment lost 2 bases, leaving 6 bases of the junction unmatched. Per germline, CDR1 KGHSH and CDR2 LQKENI. Researchers took RNA transcripts and amplified the TCR beta CDR3 regions from them. An initial round of RT-PCR targeting the TCR CDR3 relied on the HTBI primer set. MiXCR was run by TCRdb on the multiplex PCR reads, yielding one entry per CDR3 protein. The data contain hundreds of thousands of distinct CDR3 sequences, approximately 15% of them seen just once; the ten biggest clones take up roughly 3%.

The chain joins TRBV18 to TRBJ2-7; 9 bases agree with TRBD1. Sequences were obtained from blood. The TCR comes from a woman aged 35 to 49 with Graves' ophthalmopathy. The CDR3 sequence is CASSPLDRGREQYF. DNA for the CDR3: TGTGCCAGCTCACCATTGGACAGGGGTCGTGAGCAGTACTTC.